Listed here are 7 T cell receptor beta chains from one sample, sequenced in a study of blood T cells in healthy people across ages. PCR was performed a second time for roughly 6 to 12 cycles using a sample-barcoded 5' primer and a J-beta primer mix. TCRdb recomputed calls from the 5' RACE reads with MiXCR, one row per CDR3 protein. Here the sample spans about 780,000 distinct CDR3 sequences, about half being singletons. The specimen sequenced was blood. These receptors were collected from a man older than 75 in good health.

This clonotype was detected many times. The gene calls are TRBV20-1 and TRBJ2-3, with 7 bases identical to TRBD2. The length of the CDR3 is 15 residues. Germline CDR1 is DFQATT and CDR2 is SNEGSKA (reference sequence). After removal of 5 bases from V and 2 bases from J, the junction contained 10 bases not matched to a gene. CDR3 sequence (DNA): TGCAGTGCTCTCAGCGGGGAGGGGATCACAGATACGCAGTATTTT. Its translation is CSALSGEGITDTQYF.

The V and J genes are TRBV7-2 and TRBJ2-5, with D unresolved. The J call may be faulty, since TRBJ2-7 better matches the DNA end. Per germline, CDR1 SGHTA and CDR2 FQGNSA. This CDR3 region has 15 residues. Here the CDR3 reads CASSLGVEASYEQYF. DNA of the CDR3: TGTGCCAGCAGCTTAGGAGTTGAAGCTTCGTACGAGCAGTACTTC.

V gene TRBV4-1 combines with J gene TRBJ1-2, with unresolved D. The CDR3 is 14 residues long. Per the germline V gene, CDR1 is MGHRA and CDR2 is YSYEKL. V was pared by 2 bases and J by 3 bases, with 10 bases between. CDR3 coding DNA: TGCGCCAGCAGCCAACAGGACTCGGACTATGGCTACACCTTC. Amino acids: CASSQQDSDYGYTF.

V usage is TRBV6-5 and J usage is TRBJ2-7; D might be TRBD2 (5 bases). This CDR3 comprises 14 residues. The V gene lost 0 bases and the J gene lost 3 bases, with 9 bases spanning the gap. Germline assignment: CDR1 MNHEY and CDR2 SVGAGI. CDR3 region: CASSYSPGIYEQYF. CDR3 in DNA: TGTGCCAGCAGTTACTCTCCGGGGATCTACGAGCAGTACTTC.

In the case of this clonotype: Since a much larger clone is just one base distant, this may be a read error. The chain recombines TRBV28 with TRBJ2-1, with D tentatively TRBD2 (5 bases). In germline, CDR1 is MDHEN, CDR2 SYDVKM. V lost 6 bases, J lost 2 bases, and 11 bases lay in between. This CDR3 contains 14 residues. The CDR3 loop reads CASRPPGAYNEQFF. The CDR3 DNA reads as TGTGCCAGCAGACCTCCCGGGGCCTACAATGAGCAGTTCTTC.

This sequence joins TRBV5-1 and TRBJ2-2; 7 bases line up with TRBD1. The CDR3 is 18 residues long. Per the germline V gene, CDR1 is SGHRS and CDR2 is YFSETQ. V shed 1 base, J shed 1 base, and the junction held 10 bases outside the gene matches. CDR3 residues: CASSLTHRGNMNTGELFF. The CDR3 nucleotides read TGCGCCAGCAGCTTGACGCACAGGGGAAATATGAACACCGGGGAGCTGTTTTTT. Full variable domain (outside the CDR3, taken from reference TRBV5-1 and TRBJ2-2): KAGVTQTPRYLIKTRGQQVTLSCSPISGHRSVSWYQQTPGQGLQFLFEYFSETQRNKGNFPGRFSGRQFSNSRSEMNVSTLELGDSALYLCASSLTHRGNMNTGELFFGEGSRLTVL.

This clonotype was seen a handful of times. The rearrangement joins TRBV5-1 to TRBJ2-5, with 10 bases that match TRBD1. In germline, CDR1 is SGHRS, CDR2 YFSETQ. V was pared by 4 bases and J by 5 bases, with 8 bases of the junction left unmatched. The CDR3 length is 15 residues. This CDR3 reads CASSLTGTGVETQYF. CDR3 DNA sequence: TGCGCCAGCAGCCTCACCGGGACAGGGGTGGAGACCCAGTACTTC.